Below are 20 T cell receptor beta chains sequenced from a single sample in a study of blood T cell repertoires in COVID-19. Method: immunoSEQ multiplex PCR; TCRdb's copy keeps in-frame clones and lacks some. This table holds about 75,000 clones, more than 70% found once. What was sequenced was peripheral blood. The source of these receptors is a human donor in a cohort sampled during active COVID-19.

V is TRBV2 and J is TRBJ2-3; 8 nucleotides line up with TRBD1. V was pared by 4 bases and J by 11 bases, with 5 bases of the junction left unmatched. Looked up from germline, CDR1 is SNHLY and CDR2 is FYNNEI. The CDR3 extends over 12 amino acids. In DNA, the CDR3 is TGTGCCAGCAGTGTAGGACAGGGCGTGCAGTATTTT. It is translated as CASSVGQGVQYF.

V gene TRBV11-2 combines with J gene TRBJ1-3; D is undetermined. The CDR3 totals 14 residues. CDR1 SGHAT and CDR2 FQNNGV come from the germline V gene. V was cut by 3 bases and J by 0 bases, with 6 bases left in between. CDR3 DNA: TGTGCCAGCAGCTTTGGGCTCTCTGGAAACACCATATATTTT. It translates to CASSFGLSGNTIYF.

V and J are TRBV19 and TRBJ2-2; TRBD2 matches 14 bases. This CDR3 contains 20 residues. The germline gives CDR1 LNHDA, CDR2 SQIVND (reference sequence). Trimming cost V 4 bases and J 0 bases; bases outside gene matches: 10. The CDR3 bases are TGTGCCAGTAGTACACCACTTCGACTAGCGGGAGGGTCGAACACCGGGGAGCTGTTTTTT. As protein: CASSTPLRLAGGSNTGELFF.

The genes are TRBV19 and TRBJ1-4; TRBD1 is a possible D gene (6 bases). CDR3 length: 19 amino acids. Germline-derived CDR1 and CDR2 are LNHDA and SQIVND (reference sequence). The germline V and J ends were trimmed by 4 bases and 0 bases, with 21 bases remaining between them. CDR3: CASSKRTGTSNPTNEKLFF. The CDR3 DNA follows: TGTGCCAGTAGTAAAAGGACCGGGACATCTAATCCAACTAATGAAAAACTGTTTTTT. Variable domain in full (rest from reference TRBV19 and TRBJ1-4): DGGITQSPKYLFRKEGQNVTLSCEQNLNHDAMYWYRQDPGQGLRLIYYSQIVNDFQKGDIAEGYSVSREKKESFPLTVTSAQKNPTAFYLCASSKRTGTSNPTNEKLFFGSGTQLSVL.

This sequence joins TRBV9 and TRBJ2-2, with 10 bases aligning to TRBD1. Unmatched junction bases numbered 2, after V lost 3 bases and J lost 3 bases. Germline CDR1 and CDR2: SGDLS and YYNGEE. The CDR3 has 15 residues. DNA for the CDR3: TGTGCCAGCAGCGACGGACAGGGGGACACCGGGGAGCTGTTTTTT. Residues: CASSDGQGDTGELFF.

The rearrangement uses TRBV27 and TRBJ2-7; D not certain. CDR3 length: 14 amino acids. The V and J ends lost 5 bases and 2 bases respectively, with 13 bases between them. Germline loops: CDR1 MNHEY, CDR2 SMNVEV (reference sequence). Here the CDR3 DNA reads TGTGCCAGCAGTCCCCTCGACTGGACCTACGAGCAGTACTTC. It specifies CASSPLDWTYEQYF.

As DNA, the CDR3 is TGTGCCAGCAGCCCGTCCCTGGGGCCAAGGACTGAAGCTTTCTTT. Its translation: CASSPSLGPRTEAFF. The rearrangement uses TRBV7-6 and TRBJ1-1, with a tentative D call TRBD1 (5 bases). CDR3 length equals 15 residues. Deletions cut 5 bases from V and 5 bases from J, with 18 bases between. Germline-derived CDR1 and CDR2 are SGHVS and FNYEAQ.

The CDR3 nucleotides read TGTGCCAGTAGTAGGGGGCTCAATAGCAATCAGCCCCAGCATTTT. Translating gives CASSRGLNSNQPQHF. This chain links TRBV19 with TRBJ1-5, with TRBD1 as a possible D gene (6 bases). Trimming left V 4 bases short and J 0 bases short, with 10 bases between. Germline CDR1 is LNHDA and CDR2 is SQIVND (reference sequence). The CDR3 spans 15 residues.

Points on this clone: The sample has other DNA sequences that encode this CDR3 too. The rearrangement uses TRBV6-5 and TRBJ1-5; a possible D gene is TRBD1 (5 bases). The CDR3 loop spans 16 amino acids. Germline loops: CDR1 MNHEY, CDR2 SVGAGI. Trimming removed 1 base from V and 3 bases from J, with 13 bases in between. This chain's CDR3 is CASSYLPQGHNQPQHF. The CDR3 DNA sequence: TGTGCCAGCAGTTACTTGCCCCAGGGCCACAATCAGCCCCAGCATTTT.

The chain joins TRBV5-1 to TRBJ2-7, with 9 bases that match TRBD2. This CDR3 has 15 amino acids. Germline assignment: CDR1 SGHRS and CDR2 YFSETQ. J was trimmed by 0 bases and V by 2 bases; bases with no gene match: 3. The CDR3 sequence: CASSFLAGISYEQYF. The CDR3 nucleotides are TGCGCCAGCAGCTTCCTAGCGGGGATCTCCTACGAGCAGTACTTC.

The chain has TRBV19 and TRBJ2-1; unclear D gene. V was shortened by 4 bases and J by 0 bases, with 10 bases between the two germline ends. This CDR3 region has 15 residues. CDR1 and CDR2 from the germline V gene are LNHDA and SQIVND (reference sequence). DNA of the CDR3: TGTGCCAGTAGTAAATACATAAGCTCCTACAATGAGCAGTTCTTC. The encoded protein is CASSKYISSYNEQFF.

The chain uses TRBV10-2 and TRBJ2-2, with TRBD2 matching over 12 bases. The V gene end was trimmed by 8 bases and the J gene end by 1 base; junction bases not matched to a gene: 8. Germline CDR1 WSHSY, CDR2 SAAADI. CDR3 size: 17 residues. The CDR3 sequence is CASLLAGGSLNTGELFF. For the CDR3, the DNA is TGCGCCAGCCTCCTAGCGGGGGGGTCTTTGAACACCGGGGAGCTGTTTTTT.

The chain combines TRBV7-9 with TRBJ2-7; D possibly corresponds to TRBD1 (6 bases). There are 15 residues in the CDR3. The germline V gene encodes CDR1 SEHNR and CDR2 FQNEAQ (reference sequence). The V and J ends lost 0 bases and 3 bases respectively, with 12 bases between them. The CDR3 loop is CASSLAQGHLYEQYF. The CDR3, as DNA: TGTGCCAGCAGCTTAGCACAGGGCCACCTCTACGAGCAGTACTTC.

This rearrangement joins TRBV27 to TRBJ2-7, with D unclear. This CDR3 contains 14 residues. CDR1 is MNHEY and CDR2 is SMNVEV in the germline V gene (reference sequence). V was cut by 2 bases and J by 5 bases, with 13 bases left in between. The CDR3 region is CASSLDGANDEQYF. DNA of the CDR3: TGTGCCAGCAGTTTAGATGGAGCTAACGACGAGCAGTACTTC.

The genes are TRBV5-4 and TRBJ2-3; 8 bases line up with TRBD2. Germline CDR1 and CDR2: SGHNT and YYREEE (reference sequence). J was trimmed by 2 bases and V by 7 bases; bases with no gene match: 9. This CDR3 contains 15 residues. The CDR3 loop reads CASHGGRGVTDTQYF. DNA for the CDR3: TGTGCCAGCCATGGCGGGCGGGGGGTCACAGATACGCAGTATTTT.

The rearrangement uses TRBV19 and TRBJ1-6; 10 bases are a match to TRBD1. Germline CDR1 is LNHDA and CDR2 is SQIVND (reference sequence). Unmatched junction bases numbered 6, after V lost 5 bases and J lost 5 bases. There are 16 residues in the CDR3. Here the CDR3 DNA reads TGTGCCAGTAGTCTCCGGACAGGGGGGAATAATTCACCCCTCCACTTT. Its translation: CASSLRTGGNNSPLHF.

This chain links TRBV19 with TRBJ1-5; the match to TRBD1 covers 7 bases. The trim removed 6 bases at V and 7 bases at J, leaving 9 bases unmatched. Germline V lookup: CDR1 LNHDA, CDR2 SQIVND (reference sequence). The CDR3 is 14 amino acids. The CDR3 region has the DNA TGTGCCAGTAGGGAATTACAGGGGAGACAGCCCCAGCATTTT. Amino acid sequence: CASRELQGRQPQHF.

CDR3 sequence: CSASRATEQFF. The DNA for the CDR3 is TGCAGTGCTAGCAGAGCGACTGAGCAGTTCTTC. This chain uses TRBV20-1 with TRBJ2-1; D remains unclear. Trimming cost V 3 bases and J 9 bases, with 9 bases left between them. The CDR3 consists of 11 residues. Germline CDR1 reads DFQATT; CDR2 reads SNEGSKA (reference sequence).

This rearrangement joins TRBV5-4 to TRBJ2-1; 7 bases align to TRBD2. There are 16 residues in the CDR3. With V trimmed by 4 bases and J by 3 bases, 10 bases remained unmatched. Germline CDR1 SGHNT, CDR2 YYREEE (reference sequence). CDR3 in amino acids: CASSPPPSGGYNEQFF. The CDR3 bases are TGTGCCAGCAGCCCCCCCCCTAGCGGAGGCTACAATGAGCAGTTCTTC.

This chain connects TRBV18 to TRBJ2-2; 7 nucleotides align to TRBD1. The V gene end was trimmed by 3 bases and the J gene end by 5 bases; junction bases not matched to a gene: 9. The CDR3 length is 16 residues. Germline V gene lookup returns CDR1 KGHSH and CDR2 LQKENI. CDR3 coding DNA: TGTGCCAGCTCACCCCCCGGGACAGCGACTACCGGGGAGCTGTTTTTT. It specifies CASSPPGTATTGELFF.